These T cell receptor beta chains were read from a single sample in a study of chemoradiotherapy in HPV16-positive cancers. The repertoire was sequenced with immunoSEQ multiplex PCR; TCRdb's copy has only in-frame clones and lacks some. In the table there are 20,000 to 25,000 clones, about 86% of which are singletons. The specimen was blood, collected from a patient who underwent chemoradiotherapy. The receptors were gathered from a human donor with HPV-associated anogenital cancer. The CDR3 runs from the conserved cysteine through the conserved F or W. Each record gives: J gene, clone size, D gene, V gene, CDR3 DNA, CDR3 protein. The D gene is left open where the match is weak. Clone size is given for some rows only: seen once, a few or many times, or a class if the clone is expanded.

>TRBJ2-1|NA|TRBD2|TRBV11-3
TGTGCCAGCAGCCTGACTAGCGAGTCCTACAATGAGCAGTTCTTC
CASSLTSESYNEQFF
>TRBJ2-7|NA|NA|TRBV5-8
TGTGCCAGCAGCTCGCAAGGAGAACCCGCCTACGAGCAGTACTTC
CASSSQGEPAYEQYF
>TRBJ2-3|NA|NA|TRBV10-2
TGCGCCAGCAGTGGTAGCAGCCAAAGCACAGATACGCAGTATTTT
CASSGSSQSTDTQYF
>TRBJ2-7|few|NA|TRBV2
TGTGCCAGCAGTGAGGAAACCGACGAGCAGTACTTC
CASSEETDEQYF
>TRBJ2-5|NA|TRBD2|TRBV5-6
TGTGCCAGCAGTCTGTTCTCGGGGGACTATCAAGAGACCCAGTACTTC
CASSLFSGDYQETQYF
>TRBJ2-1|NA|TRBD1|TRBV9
TGTGCCAGCAGCTCCCACCAGGGGGTTAATGAGCAGTTCTTC
CASSSHQGVNEQFF
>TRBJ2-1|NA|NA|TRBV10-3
TGTGCCATCAGAACCATTCAGGGGCCTGAGCAGTTCTTC
CAIRTIQGPEQFF
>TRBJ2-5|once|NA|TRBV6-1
TGTGCCAGCACCAAAGGGGCAGCTCACCAAGAGACCCAGTACTTC
CASTKGAAHQETQYF
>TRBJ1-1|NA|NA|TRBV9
TGTGCCAGCAGCGTAGAGTGGAGTGAGACTGAAGCTTTCTTT
CASSVEWSETEAFF
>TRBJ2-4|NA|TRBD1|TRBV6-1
TGTGCCAGCAGTGAAGGGACCTATAACGACAGGGGCAAAAACATTCAGTACTTC
CASSEGTYNDRGKNIQYF
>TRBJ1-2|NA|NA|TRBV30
TGTGCCTGGAGTGTAACAGGGCAGCGCTATGGCTACACCTTC
CAWSVTGQRYGYTF
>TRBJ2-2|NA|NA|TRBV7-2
TGTGCCAGCAGCTCACAGGGGCGGGGGACCGGGGAGCTGTTTTTT
CASSSQGRGTGELFF